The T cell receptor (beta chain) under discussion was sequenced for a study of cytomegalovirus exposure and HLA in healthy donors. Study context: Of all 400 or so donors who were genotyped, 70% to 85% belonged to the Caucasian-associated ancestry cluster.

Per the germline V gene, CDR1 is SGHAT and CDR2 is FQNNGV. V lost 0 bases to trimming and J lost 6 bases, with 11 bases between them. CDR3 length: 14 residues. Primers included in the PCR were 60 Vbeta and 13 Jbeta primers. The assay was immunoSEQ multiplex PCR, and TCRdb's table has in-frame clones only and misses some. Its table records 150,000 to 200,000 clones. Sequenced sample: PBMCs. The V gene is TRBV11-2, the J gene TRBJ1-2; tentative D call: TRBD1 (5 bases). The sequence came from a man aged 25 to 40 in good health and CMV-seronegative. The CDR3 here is CASSLDGGIHGYTF. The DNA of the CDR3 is TGTGCCAGCAGCTTAGATGGGGGGATTCATGGCTACACCTTC.